A single sample is the source of the 21 T cell receptor beta chains below, sequenced in a study of tumor-infiltrating lymphocytes in localized non-small cell lung cancer. Produced via immunoSEQ multiplex PCR; TCRdb's table is partial and in-frame only. The repertoire has roughly 16,000 clones, 69% of them found once; the top ten carry around 5.9%. Specimen: lung tumor tissue. The source of these receptors is a human donor with non-small cell lung cancer.

This sequence joins TRBV29-1 and TRBJ2-3; 7 bases are shared with TRBD1. CDR3 size: 14 residues. Germline V lookup: CDR1 SQVTM, CDR2 ANQGSEA. J gave up 0 bases and V 6 bases, and 6 bases lay outside the gene matches. The CDR3 is CSVRTGSSTDTQYF. In DNA, the CDR3 is TGCAGCGTCCGGACAGGATCTAGCACAGATACGCAGTATTTT.

The genes are TRBV11-2 and TRBJ2-1; 14 positions match TRBD2. Looked up from germline, CDR1 is SGHAT and CDR2 is FQNNGV. This CDR3 spans 15 amino acids. The V and J ends lost 5 bases and 8 bases, in that order; junction bases with no gene match: 5. The CDR3 region is CASSMGLAGVDEQFF. CDR3 nucleotides: TGTGCCAGCAGCATGGGACTAGCGGGAGTGGATGAGCAGTTCTTC.

This clone was found once. In nucleotides, the CDR3 is TGCGCCAGCAGCCAATATGACAGGGATCGCACTGAAGCTTTCTTT. It specifies CASSQYDRDRTEAFF. V gene TRBV4-3 combines with J gene TRBJ1-1; 7 bases align to TRBD1. Germline lookup yields CDR1 LGHNA and CDR2 YSLEER. V trimming: 2 bases; J trimming: 4 bases; junction bases outside the gene matches: 7. The CDR3 has 15 residues.

Only one count was recorded for this clone. V gene TRBV6-1 combines with J gene TRBJ2-1; 8 bases align to TRBD2. The CDR3 length is 15 residues. Germline CDR1 reads MNHNS; CDR2 reads SASEGT. Trimming took 4 bases from V and 6 from J; bases not matched to a gene: 8. The CDR3 bases are TGTGCCAGCAGTGTTTTCCTAGCGGGTTCCAATGAGCAGTTCTTC. This gives the protein CASSVFLAGSNEQFF.

This chain links TRBV9 with TRBJ2-3; D is unresolved. This CDR3 comprises 12 residues. In germline, CDR1 is SGDLS, CDR2 YYNGEE. The V end lost 0 bases, the J end lost 4 bases, and 3 bases lay between the germline ends. CDR3 protein: CASSVGADTQYF. In nucleotides, the CDR3 is TGTGCCAGCAGCGTAGGCGCAGATACGCAGTATTTT.

V is TRBV19 and J is TRBJ2-5; 8 bases map to TRBD1. This CDR3 is 15 amino acids long. CDR1 LNHDA and CDR2 SQIVND come from the germline V gene (reference sequence). J lost 0 bases, V lost 7 bases, and 7 bases had no gene match. In DNA form, the CDR3 reads TGTGCCAGTACCCAGGGGACAGGATACCAAGAGACCCAGTACTTC. The encoded protein is CASTQGTGYQETQYF.

The DNA of the CDR3 is TGCAGCGTTCAAACGGCAGCCACCGGGGAGCTGTTTTTT. Its protein is CSVQTAATGELFF. V usage is TRBV29-1 and J usage is TRBJ2-2; D is uncertain. The germline CDR1 and CDR2 sequences are SQVTM and ANQGSEA. The ends were cut back, 5 bases at V and 4 bases at J, with 11 bases in the middle. There are 13 residues in the CDR3.

The chain carries TRBV18 and TRBJ2-7, with D perhaps TRBD1 (5 bases). CDR3 length: 12 amino acids. The V gene's germline CDR1 is KGHSH and CDR2 LQKENI. V was clipped by 0 bases and J by 7 bases, with 7 bases between them. CDR3 in DNA: TGTGCCAGCTCACCACCGGGGCTGGAGCAGTACTTC. Translation gives CASSPPGLEQYF.

The J gene is TRBJ1-5, the V gene TRBV7-2; D is unresolved. V lost 4 bases, J lost 7 bases, and 14 bases lay in between. In germline, CDR1 is SGHTA, CDR2 FQGNSA. This CDR3 is 14 amino acids long. CDR3 in DNA: TGTGCCAGCAGCTCCGGTCTCCTAGAACAGCCCCAGCATTTT. It translates to CASSSGLLEQPQHF.

A few counts support this clone. V usage is TRBV29-1 and J usage is TRBJ1-1; no clear D. This CDR3 is built from 13 residues. Per the germline V gene, CDR1 is SQVTM and CDR2 is ANQGSEA. The V end lost 7 bases, the J end lost 1 base, and 13 bases lay between the germline ends. The CDR3 DNA follows: TGCAGCGGACGGATAGGAGCGAACACTGAAGCTTTCTTT. This gives the protein CSGRIGANTEAFF.

J is TRBJ2-2 and V is TRBV6-5, with D perhaps TRBD2 (5 bases). The V and J ends lost 9 bases and 6 bases respectively, with 17 bases between them. From germline, CDR1 is MNHEY and CDR2 SVGAGI. This CDR3 is 14 amino acids long. The CDR3 region is CASLPPGGAGELFF. CDR3 in DNA: TGTGCCAGTCTTCCCCCTGGAGGAGCCGGGGAGCTGTTTTTT.

V and J are TRBV11-3 and TRBJ2-5; tentative D call: TRBD2 (6 bases). This CDR3 contains 16 residues. Germline lookup yields CDR1 SGHNT and CDR2 YENEEA. Deletions cut 5 bases from V and 0 bases from J, with 16 bases between. Here the CDR3 DNA reads TGTGCCAGCAGCATGGGGGGTAGTGTGTACCAAGAGACCCAGTACTTC. Protein product: CASSMGGSVYQETQYF.

The chain uses TRBV5-4 and TRBJ2-1; D is perhaps TRBD2 (5 bases). Germline CDR1 is SGHNT and CDR2 is YYREEE (reference sequence). V was pared by 5 bases and J by 5 bases, with 14 bases between. This CDR3 has 14 amino acids. The CDR3 DNA is TGTGCCAGCAGTCAGGACTGGGCAAACAATGAGCAGTTCTTC. It yields the protein CASSQDWANNEQFF.

The chain is built from TRBV25-1 and TRBJ2-5; D possibly corresponds to TRBD1 (5 bases). Looked up from germline, CDR1 is MGHDK and CDR2 is SYGVNS. The V and J ends lost 3 bases and 4 bases respectively, with 9 bases between them. The CDR3 sequence is 13 residues long. The CDR3 bases are TGTGCCAGCAGTGACCCCAGGGTAGAGACCCAGTACTTC. It yields the protein CASSDPRVETQYF.

The chain employs TRBV7-2 and TRBJ2-1, with TRBD1 matching 9 bases. Germline V gives CDR1 SGHTA, CDR2 FQGNSA. The CDR3 covers 15 residues. V shed 5 bases, J shed 4 bases, and the junction held 6 bases outside the gene matches. The CDR3 nucleotides read TGTGCCAGCAGCATACAGGGGGCAGGGTACAATGAGCAGTTCTTC. This codes for CASSIQGAGYNEQFF.

The chain couples TRBV4-2 to TRBJ2-5, with TRBD2 matching 14 bases. Germline V CDR1 and CDR2: LGHNA, YNFKEQ. The CDR3 loop spans 18 amino acids. Trimming removed 4 bases from V and 5 bases from J; junction bases left unmatched: 12. The CDR3 nucleotides read TGTGCCAGCAGCCTCCCGCGGGGGACTAGCGGGAGCGAGGAGACCCAGTACTTC. This sequence encodes CASSLPRGTSGSEETQYF.

This chain connects TRBV9 to TRBJ2-7; 10 nucleotides agree with TRBD1. V trimming: 7 bases; J trimming: 4 bases; junction bases outside the gene matches: 5. The germline gives CDR1 SGDLS, CDR2 YYNGEE. The CDR3 length is 13 residues. The CDR3 sequence: CASGGTGDYEQYF. The CDR3 DNA is TGTGCCAGCGGGGGGACAGGGGATTACGAGCAGTACTTC.

The gene calls are TRBV4-3 and TRBJ2-2; unclear D gene. The CDR3 extends over 16 amino acids. The V gene lost 1 base and the J gene lost 6 bases, with 15 bases spanning the gap. Germline CDR1 and CDR2: LGHNA and YSLEER. CDR3 protein: CASSQASGIRSGELFF. CDR3 DNA: TGCGCCAGCAGCCAAGCAAGTGGGATAAGGTCCGGGGAGCTGTTTTTT.

This rearrangement joins TRBV2 to TRBJ2-7; 12 nucleotides match TRBD2. The germline gives CDR1 SNHLY, CDR2 FYNNEI. With 5 bases clipped from V and 2 bases from J, the junction kept 4 bases outside the gene matches. This CDR3 has 15 residues. CDR3: CASSWTSGMAYEQYF. In nucleotides, the CDR3 is TGTGCCAGCAGTTGGACTAGCGGGATGGCCTACGAGCAGTACTTC.

The gene calls are TRBV6-5 and TRBJ1-2; D not certain. The CDR3 is 12 residues long. CDR1 and CDR2 from the germline V gene are MNHEY and SVGAGI. V lost 4 bases, J lost 4 bases, and 7 bases lay in between. The CDR3 spells CASSSLSYGYTF. In nucleotides, the CDR3 is TGTGCCAGCAGTTCCCTAAGCTATGGCTACACCTTC.

This chain links TRBV30 with TRBJ2-7; the match to TRBD2 covers 9 bases. The length of the CDR3 is 14 residues. Germline CDR1 GTSNPN, CDR2 SVGIG (reference sequence). V gave up 0 bases and J gave up 3 bases; unmatched junction bases: 3. CDR3 sequence reads: CAWSVAGGHYEQYF. DNA of the CDR3: TGTGCCTGGAGTGTAGCGGGGGGCCACTACGAGCAGTACTTC.